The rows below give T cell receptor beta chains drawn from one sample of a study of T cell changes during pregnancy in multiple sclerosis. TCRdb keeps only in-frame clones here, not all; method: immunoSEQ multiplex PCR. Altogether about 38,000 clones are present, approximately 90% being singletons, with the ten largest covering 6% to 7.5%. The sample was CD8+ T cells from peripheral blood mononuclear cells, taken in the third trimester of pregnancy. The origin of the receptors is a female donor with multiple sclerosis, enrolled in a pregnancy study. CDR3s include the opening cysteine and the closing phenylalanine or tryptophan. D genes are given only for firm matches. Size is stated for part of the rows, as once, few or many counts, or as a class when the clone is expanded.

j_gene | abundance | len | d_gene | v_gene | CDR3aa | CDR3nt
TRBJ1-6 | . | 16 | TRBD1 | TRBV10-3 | CAISDIRGTYNSPLHF | TGTGCCATCAGTGATATCAGGGGGACCTATAATTCACCCCTCCACTTT
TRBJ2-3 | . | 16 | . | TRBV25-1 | CASSEFPGEGTDTQYF | TGTGCCAGCAGTGAATTTCCCGGGGAGGGCACAGATACGCAGTATTTT
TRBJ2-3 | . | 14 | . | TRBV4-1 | CASSQVGTLETQYF | TGCGCCAGCAGCCAAGTGGGGACTCTCGAAACGCAGTATTTT
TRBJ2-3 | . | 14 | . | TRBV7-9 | CASSRSEGPDTQYF | TGTGCCAGCAGCCGGAGTGAGGGCCCAGATACGCAGTATTTT
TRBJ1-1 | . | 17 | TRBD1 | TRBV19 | CASSIRDRASLPFEAFF | TGTGCCAGTAGTATTCGGGACAGGGCTTCGCTGCCCTTTGAAGCTTTCTTT
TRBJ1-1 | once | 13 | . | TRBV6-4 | CASSEGGNTEAFF | TGTGCCAGCAGTGAAGGGGGGAACACTGAAGCTTTCTTT
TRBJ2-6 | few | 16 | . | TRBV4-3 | CASSQESGSGANVLTF | TGCGCCAGCAGCCAAGAATCGGGTTCTGGGGCCAACGTCCTGACTTTC
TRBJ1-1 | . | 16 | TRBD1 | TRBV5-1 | CASSLLWDSPNTEAFF | TGCGCCAGCAGCTTGTTGTGGGACAGCCCAAACACTGAAGCTTTCTTT
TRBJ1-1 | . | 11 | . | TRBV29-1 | CSAGGGIQAFF | TGCAGCGCTGGGGGGGGCATTCAAGCTTTCTTT
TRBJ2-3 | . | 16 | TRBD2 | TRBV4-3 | CASSQEAGAGADTQYF | TGCGCCAGCAGCCAAGAAGCCGGGGCGGGAGCAGATACGCAGTATTTT
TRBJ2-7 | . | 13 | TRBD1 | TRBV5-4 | CASSWDRSYEQYF | TGTGCCAGCAGCTGGGACAGGAGCTACGAGCAGTACTTC
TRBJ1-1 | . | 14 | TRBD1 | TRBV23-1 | CASSNWTGGVRAFF | TGCGCCAGCAGTAACTGGACAGGGGGCGTTAGAGCTTTCTTT
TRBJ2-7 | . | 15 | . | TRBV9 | CASSGGVGRSYEQYF | TGTGCCAGCAGCGGCGGGGTCGGGAGATCCTACGAGCAGTACTTC
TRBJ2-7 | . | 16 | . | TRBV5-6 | CASSLGGGPAPYEQYF | TGTGCCAGCAGCTTGGGTGGCGGCCCCGCGCCGTACGAGCAGTACTTC
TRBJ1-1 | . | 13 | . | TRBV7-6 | CASSVRGGTEAFF | TGTGCCAGCAGCGTCAGGGGCGGTACTGAAGCTTTCTTT
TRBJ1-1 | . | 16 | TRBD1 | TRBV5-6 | CASSYASDRAGTEAFF | TGTGCCAGCAGCTATGCATCGGACAGGGCTGGCACTGAAGCTTTCTTT
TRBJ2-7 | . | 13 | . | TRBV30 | CAWSVLGIYEQYF | TGTGCCTGGAGTGTACTAGGGATCTACGAGCAGTACTTC
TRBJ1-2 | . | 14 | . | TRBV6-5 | CASSPRTVSHGYTF | TGTGCCAGCAGCCCCCGGACAGTGAGCCATGGCTACACCTTC
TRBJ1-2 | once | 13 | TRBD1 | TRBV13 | CASSYDRGGGYTF | TGTGCCAGCAGCTATGACAGGGGAGGTGGCTACACCTTC
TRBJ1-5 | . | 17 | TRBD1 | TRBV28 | CASSTGTEGVINQPQHF | TGTGCCAGCAGTACTGGGACAGAGGGAGTAATAAATCAGCCCCAGCATTTT
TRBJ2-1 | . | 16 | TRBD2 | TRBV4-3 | CASSQDAGGSYNEQFF | TGCGCCAGCAGCCAAGATGCGGGGGGGTCCTACAATGAGCAGTTCTTC
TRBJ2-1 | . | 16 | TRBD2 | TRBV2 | CASIYLAGGRKNEQFF | TGTGCCAGCATCTACCTAGCGGGGGGGCGGAAAAATGAGCAGTTCTTC
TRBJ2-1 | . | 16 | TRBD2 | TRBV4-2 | CASSQDAGTSMYEQFF | TGTGCCAGCAGCCAAGATGCCGGGACTAGCATGTATGAGCAGTTCTTC
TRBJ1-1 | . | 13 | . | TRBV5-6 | CASSLDRVTEAFF | TGTGCCAGCAGCTTGGACAGGGTCACTGAAGCTTTCTTT
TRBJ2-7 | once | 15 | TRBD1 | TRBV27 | CASSVTGKGSYEQYF | TGTGCCAGCAGCGTGACAGGGAAGGGGTCCTACGAGCAGTACTTC
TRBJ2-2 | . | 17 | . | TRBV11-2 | CASSLVQGEEYTGELFF | TGTGCCAGCAGCTTAGTACAGGGAGAGGAGTACACCGGGGAGCTGTTTTTT
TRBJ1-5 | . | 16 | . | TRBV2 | CASREDGDGSNQPQHF | TGTGCCAGCAGGGAAGACGGTGACGGGAGCAATCAGCCCCAGCATTTT
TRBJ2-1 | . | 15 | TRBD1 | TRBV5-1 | CASSWDRGEWNEQFF | TGCGCCAGCAGCTGGGACAGGGGAGAATGGAATGAGCAGTTCTTC
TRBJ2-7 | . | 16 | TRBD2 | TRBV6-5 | CASSYSAAGGTYEQYF | TGTGCCAGCAGTTACTCCGCGGCGGGGGGGACCTACGAGCAGTACTTC
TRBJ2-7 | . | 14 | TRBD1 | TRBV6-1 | CASSGWQGAYEQYF | TGTGCCAGCAGTGGATGGCAGGGGGCCTACGAGCAGTACTTC
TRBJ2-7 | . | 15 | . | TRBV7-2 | CASSLWAGGYLEQYF | TGTGCCAGCAGCTTGTGGGCAGGGGGGTATCTTGAGCAGTACTTC
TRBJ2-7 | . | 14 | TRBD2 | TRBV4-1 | CASKERGGLGEQYF | TGCGCCAGTAAAGAGCGGGGGGGCCTAGGAGAGCAGTACTTC
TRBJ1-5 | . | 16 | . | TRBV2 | CASSEYRTYSNQPQHF | TGTGCCAGCAGTGAATATCGCACCTATAGCAATCAGCCCCAGCATTTT
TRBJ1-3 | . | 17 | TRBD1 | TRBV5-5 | CASSLAHRTGQGNTIYF | TGTGCCAGCAGCTTGGCCCATCGGACAGGGCAGGGAAACACCATATATTTT
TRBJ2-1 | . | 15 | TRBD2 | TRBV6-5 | CASSYGLAGVNEQFF | TGTGCCAGCAGTTACGGACTAGCGGGGGTAAATGAGCAGTTCTTC
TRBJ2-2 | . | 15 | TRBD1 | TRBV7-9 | CASSHRDRGPGELFF | TGTGCCAGCAGCCACCGGGACAGGGGGCCCGGGGAGCTGTTTTTT
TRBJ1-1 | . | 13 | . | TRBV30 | CAWSDGRNTEAFF | TGTGCCTGGAGTGACGGGAGGAACACTGAAGCTTTCTTT
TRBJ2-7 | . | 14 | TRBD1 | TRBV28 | CASSIGQGPYEQYF | TGTGCCAGCAGTATTGGACAGGGCCCCTACGAGCAGTACTTC
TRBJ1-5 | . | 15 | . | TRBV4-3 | CASSLLLGGGQPQHF | TGCGCCAGCAGCCTCCTCCTCGGGGGGGGTCAGCCCCAGCATTTT
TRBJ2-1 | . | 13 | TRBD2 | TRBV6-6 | CASSIPGLNEQFF | TGTGCCAGCAGTATTCCGGGACTAAATGAGCAGTTCTTC
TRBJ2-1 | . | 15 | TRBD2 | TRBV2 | CASRTGTSFYNEQFF | TGTGCCAGCAGGACAGGGACTAGCTTTTACAATGAGCAGTTCTTC
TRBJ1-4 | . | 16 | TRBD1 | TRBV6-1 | CASSVQPGQGNEKLFF | TGTGCCAGCAGTGTCCAACCGGGACAGGGTAATGAAAAACTGTTTTTT
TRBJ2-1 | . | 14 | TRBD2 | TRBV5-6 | CASSLEISGGEKFF | TGTGCCAGCAGCTTGGAGATTAGCGGGGGAGAGAAGTTCTTC
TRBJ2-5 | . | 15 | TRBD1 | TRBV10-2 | CASSDRGQGLETQYF | TGCGCCAGCAGTGACCGTGGACAGGGTTTGGAGACCCAGTACTTC
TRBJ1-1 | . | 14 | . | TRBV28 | CASTIWAGNTEAFF | TGTGCCAGCACCATTTGGGCGGGCAACACTGAAGCTTTCTTT
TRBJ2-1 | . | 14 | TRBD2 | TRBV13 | CASSRGRANNEQFF | TGTGCCAGCAGCAGAGGGAGGGCCAACAATGAGCAGTTCTTC
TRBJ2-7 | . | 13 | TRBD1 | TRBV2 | CASSQYRGSEQYF | TGTGCCAGCAGCCAATACAGGGGTAGCGAGCAGTACTTC
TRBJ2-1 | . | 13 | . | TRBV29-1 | CSVATASYNEQFF | TGCAGCGTTGCGACAGCGTCCTACAATGAGCAGTTCTTC
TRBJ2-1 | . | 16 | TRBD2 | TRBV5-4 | CASSQDLGGGSDEQFF | TGTGCCAGCAGCCAAGATCTGGGGGGGGGATCGGATGAGCAGTTCTTC
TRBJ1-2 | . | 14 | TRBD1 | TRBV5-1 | CASSLGGQIYGYTF | TGCGCCAGCAGCTTGGGGGGACAGATTTATGGCTACACCTTC
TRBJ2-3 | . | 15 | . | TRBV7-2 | CASSLVGGAGDTQYF | TGTGCCAGCAGCTTAGTAGGGGGGGCCGGGGATACGCAGTATTTT
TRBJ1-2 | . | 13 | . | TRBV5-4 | CASLDGGSYGYTF | TGTGCCAGTCTCGACGGGGGTAGCTATGGCTACACCTTC
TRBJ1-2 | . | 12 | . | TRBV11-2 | CASSLGAGGYTF | TGTGCCAGCAGCCTAGGGGCAGGAGGCTACACCTTC
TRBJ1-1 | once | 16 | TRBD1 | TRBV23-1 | CASNLTGAHLNTEAFF | TGCGCCAGCAATCTGACAGGGGCCCATTTGAACACTGAAGCTTTCTTT
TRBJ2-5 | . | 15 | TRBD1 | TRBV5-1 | CASRVTGGQQETQYF | TGCGCCAGCAGAGTCACAGGGGGCCAGCAAGAGACCCAGTACTTC
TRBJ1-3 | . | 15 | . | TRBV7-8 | CASSRQDIPGNTIYF | TGTGCCAGCAGTCGCCAGGACATCCCTGGAAACACCATATATTTT
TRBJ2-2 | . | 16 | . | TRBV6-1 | CASSDIDRGGTGELFF | TGTGCCAGCAGTGATATAGATCGAGGAGGCACCGGGGAGCTGTTTTTT